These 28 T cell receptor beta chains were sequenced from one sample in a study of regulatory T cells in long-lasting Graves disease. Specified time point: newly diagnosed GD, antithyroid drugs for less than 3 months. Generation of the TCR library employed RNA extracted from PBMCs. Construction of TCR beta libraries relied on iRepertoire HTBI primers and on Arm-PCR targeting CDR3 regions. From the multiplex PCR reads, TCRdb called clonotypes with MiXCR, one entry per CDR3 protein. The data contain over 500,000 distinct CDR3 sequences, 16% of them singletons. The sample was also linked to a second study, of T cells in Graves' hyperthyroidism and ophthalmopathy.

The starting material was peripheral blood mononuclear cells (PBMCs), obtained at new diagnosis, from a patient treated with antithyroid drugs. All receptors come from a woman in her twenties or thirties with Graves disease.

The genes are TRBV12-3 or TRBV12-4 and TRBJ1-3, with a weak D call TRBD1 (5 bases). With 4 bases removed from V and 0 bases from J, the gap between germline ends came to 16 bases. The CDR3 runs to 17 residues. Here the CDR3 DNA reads TGTGCCAGCAGTTCTTACGACAGAGGGGTCTCTGGAAACACCATATATTTT. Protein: CASSSYDRGVSGNTIYF.

For the CDR3, the DNA is TGTGCCACCTCTCCCTCTACTTGGGGCGGCAAAAACATTCAGTACTTC. Protein: CATSPSTWGGKNIQYF. The chain joins TRBV6-1 to TRBJ2-4; D possibly corresponds to TRBD1 (5 bases). Trimming stripped 10 bases from V and 3 bases from J, with 22 bases between. The CDR3 has 16 residues. Germline V gene sequence: CDR1 MNHNS, CDR2 SASEGT.

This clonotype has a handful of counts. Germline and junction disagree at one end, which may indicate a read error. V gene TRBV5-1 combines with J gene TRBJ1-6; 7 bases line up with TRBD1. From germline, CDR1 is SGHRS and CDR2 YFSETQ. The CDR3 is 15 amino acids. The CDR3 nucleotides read TGTGCCAGCAGCTCGACAGGGAGTTTTGAATCACCCCTCCACTTT. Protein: CASSSTGSFESPLHF.

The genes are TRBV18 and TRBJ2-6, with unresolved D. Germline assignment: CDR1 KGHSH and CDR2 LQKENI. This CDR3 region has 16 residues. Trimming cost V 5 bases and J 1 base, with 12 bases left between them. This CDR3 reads CASSTVVASGANVLTF. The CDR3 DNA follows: TGTGCCAGCTCAACAGTCGTCGCTTCTGGGGCCAACGTCCTGACTTTC.

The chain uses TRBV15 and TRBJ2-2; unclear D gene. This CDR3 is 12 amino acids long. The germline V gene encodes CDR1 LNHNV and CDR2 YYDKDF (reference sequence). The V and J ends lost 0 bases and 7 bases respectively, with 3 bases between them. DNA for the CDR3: TGTGCCACCAGCAGAGAAGTCGGGGAGCTGTTTTTT. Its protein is CATSREVGELFF.

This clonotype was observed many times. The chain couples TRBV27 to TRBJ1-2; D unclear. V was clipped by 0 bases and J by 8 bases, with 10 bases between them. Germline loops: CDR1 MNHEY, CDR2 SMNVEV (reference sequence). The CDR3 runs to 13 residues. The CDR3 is CASSLSGEVGYTF. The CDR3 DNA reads TGTGCCAGCAGTTTATCAGGAGAGGTCGGCTACACCTTC.

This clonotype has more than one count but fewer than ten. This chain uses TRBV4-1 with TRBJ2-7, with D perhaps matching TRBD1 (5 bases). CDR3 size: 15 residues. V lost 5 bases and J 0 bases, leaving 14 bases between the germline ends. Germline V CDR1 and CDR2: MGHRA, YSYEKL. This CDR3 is CASSTTASFSYEQYF. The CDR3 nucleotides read TGCGCCAGCAGCACGACAGCTTCCTTCTCCTACGAGCAGTACTTC.

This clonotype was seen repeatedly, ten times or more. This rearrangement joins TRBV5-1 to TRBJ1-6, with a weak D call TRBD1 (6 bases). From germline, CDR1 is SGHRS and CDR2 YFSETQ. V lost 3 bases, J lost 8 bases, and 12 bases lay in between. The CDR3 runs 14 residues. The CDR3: CASSSGTKDSPLHF. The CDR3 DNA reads TGCGCCAGCAGCTCCGGGACAAAGGATTCACCCCTCCACTTT.

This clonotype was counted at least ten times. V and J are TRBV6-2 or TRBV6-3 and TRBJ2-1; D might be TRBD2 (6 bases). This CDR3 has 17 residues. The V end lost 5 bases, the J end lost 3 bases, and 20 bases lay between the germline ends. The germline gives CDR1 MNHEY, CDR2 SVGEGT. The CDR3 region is CASSERASSGFYNEQFF. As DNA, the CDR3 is TGTGCCAGCAGTGAACGAGCCAGTAGCGGCTTCTACAATGAGCAGTTCTTC.

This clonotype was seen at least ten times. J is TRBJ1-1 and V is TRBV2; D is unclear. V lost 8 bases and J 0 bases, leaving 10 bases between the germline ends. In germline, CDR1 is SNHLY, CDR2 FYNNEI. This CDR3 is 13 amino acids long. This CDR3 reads CASGVSMNTEAFF. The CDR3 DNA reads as TGTGCCAGCGGGGTTTCTATGAACACTGAAGCTTTCTTT.

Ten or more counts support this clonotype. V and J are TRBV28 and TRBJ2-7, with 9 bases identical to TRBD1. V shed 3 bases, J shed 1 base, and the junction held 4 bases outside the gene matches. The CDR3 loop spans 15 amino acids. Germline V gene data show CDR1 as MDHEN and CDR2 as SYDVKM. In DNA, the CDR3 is TGTGCCAGCAGTTTTTCGGGACAGGGATCCTACGAGCAGTACTTC. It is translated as CASSFSGQGSYEQYF.

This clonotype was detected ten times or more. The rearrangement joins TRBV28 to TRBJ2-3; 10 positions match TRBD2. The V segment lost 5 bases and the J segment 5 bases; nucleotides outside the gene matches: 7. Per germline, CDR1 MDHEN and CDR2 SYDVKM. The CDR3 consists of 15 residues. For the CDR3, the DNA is TGTGCCAGCAGTCCCGCGATAGCGGGAGGAGATACGCAGTATTTT. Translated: CASSPAIAGGDTQYF. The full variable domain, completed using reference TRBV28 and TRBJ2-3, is DVKVTQSSRYLVKRTGEKVFLECVQDMDHENMFWYRQDPGLGLRLIYFSYDVKMKEKGDIPEGYSVSREKKERFSLILESASTNQTSMYLCASSPAIAGGDTQYFGPGTRLTVL.

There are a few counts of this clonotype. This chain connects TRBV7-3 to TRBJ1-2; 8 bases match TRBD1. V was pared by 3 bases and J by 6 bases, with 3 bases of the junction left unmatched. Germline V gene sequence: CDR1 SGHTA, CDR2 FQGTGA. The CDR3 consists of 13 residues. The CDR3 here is CASSFPGGNGYTF. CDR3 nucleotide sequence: TGTGCCAGCAGCTTCCCAGGGGGCAATGGCTACACCTTC.

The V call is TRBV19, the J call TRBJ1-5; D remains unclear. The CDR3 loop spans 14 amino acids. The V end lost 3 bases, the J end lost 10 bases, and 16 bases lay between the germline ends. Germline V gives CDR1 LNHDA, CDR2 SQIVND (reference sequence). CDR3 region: CASSMAATISPQHF. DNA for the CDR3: TGTGCCAGTAGTATGGCCGCGACAATCAGCCCCCAGCATTTT. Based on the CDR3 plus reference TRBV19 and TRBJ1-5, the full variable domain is DGGITQSPKYLFRKEGQNVTLSCEQNLNHDAMYWYRQDPGQGLRLIYYSQIVNDFQKGDIAEGYSVSREKKESFPLTVTSAQKNPTAFYLCASSMAATISPQHFGDGTRLSIL.

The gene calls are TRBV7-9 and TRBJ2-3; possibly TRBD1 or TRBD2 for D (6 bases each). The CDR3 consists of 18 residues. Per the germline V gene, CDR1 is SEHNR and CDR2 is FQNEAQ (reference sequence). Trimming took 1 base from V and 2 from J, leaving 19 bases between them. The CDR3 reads CASSLGSRGLKITDTQYF. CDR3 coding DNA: TGTGCCAGCAGCTTAGGCAGTCGGGGGCTAAAGATCACAGATACGCAGTATTTT.

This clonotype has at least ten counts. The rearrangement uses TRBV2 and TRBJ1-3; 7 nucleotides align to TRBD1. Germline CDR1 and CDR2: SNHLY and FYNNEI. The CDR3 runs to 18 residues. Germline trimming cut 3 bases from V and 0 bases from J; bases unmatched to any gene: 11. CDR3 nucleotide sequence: TGTGCCAGCAGTGAGGACAGGCTCGGAAAGAGCTCTGGAAACACCATATATTTT. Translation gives CASSEDRLGKSSGNTIYF.

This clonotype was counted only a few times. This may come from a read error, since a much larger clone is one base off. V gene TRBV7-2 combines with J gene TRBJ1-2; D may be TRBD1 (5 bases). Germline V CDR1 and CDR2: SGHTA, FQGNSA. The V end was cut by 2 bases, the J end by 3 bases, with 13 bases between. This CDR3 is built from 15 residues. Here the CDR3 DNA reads TGTGCCAGCAGCTTATCGGGGCCCCCATACTATGGCTACACCTTC. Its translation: CASSLSGPPYYGYTF.

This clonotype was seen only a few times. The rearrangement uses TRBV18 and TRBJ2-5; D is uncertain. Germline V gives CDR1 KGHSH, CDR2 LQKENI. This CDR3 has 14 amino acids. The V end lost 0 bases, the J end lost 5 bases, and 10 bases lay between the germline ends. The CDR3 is CASSPPAVSETQYF. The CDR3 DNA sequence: TGTGCCAGCTCACCACCCGCGGTTTCGGAGACCCAGTACTTC.

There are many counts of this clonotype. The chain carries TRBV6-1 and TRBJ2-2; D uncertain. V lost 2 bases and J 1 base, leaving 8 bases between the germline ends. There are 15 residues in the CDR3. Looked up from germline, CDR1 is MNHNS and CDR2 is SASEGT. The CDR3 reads CASSEWARNTGELFF. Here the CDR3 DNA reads TGTGCCAGCAGTGAATGGGCAAGGAACACCGGGGAGCTGTTTTTT.

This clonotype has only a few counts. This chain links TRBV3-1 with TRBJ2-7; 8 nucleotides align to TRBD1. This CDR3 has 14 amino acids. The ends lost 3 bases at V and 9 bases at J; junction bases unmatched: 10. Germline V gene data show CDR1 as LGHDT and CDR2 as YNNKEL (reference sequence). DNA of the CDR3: TGTGCCAGCAGCCATTCGGGCAGGGGGCGCGTGCAGTACTTC. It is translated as CASSHSGRGRVQYF.

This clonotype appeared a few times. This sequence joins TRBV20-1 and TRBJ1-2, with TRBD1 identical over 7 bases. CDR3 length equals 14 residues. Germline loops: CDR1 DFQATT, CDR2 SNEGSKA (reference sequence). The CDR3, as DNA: TGCAGGGCCCATACCGGGACAGTAAACTATGGCTACACCTTC. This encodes CRAHTGTVNYGYTF.

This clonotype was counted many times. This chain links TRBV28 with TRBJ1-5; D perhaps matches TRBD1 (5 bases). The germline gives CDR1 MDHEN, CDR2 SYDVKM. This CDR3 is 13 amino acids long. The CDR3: CATGTYGNQPQHF. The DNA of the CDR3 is TGTGCTACGGGGACGTATGGGAATCAGCCCCAGCATTTT.

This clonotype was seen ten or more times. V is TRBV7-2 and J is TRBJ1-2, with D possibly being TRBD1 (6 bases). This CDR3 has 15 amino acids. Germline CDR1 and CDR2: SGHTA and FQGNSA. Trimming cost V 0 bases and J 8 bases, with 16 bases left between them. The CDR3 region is CASSLATTGLLGYTF. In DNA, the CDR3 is TGTGCCAGCAGCTTAGCTACTACAGGGCTGTTGGGCTACACCTTC.

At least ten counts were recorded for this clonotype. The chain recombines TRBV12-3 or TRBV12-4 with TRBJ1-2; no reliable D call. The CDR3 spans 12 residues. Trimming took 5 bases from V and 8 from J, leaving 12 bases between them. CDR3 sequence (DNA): TGTGCCAGCAGTGAAACCACAACGGGCTACACCTTC. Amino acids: CASSETTTGYTF.

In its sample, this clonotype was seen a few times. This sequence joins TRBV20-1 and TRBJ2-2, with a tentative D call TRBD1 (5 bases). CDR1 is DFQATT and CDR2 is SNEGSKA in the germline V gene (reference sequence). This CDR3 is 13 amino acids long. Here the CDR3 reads CSARQTNTGELFF. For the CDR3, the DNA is TGCAGCGCGCGACAGACCAACACCGGGGAGCTGTTTTTT.

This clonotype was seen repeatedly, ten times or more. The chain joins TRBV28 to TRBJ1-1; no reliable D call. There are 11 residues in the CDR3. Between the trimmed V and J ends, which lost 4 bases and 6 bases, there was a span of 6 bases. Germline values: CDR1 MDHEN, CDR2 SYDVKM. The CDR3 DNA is TGTGCCAGCAGTTCCCTCGCTGAAGCTTTCTTT. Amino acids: CASSSLAEAFF.

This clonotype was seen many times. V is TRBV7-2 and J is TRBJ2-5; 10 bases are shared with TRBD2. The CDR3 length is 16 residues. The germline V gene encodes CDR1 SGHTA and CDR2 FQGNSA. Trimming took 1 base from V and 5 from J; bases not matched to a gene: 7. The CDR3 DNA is TGTGCCAGCAGCTTAGGAGCGGGAGGGACGATGGAGACCCAGTACTTC. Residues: CASSLGAGGTMETQYF.

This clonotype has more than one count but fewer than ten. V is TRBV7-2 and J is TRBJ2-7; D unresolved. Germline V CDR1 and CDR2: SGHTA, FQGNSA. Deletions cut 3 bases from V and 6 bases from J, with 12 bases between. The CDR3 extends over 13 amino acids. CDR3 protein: CASSLTRTPEQYF. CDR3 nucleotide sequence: TGTGCCAGCAGCTTGACCCGGACGCCCGAGCAGTACTTC.